This TCR beta chain originates from a study of tumor-infiltrating lymphocytes in primary liver carcinoma. Whole-study context: Maximum tumor diameters ranged from roughly 4 to 11 cm, stage T1-T3 N0M0.

From unsorted bulk tissue weighing about 20-33 mg, DNA and RNA were co-extracted. Primary liver carcinomas in the patients were surgically resected. Enrolled patients were chronically infected with HBV and treatment-naive. A constant-region primer primed TCR beta cDNA synthesis from around 500 ng of total RNA. What produced the TCR beta libraries was three nested multiplex PCR rounds using slightly modified ARM-PCR. Using its own MiXCR run on the multiplex PCR reads, TCRdb lists one record per CDR3 protein. The table records around 78,000 distinct CDR3 sequences, about two thirds of them present only once. The sample taken for sequencing was liver tumor tissue from sampling region 4. Subset of the sample: tumor region T4, right-lateral pole. This TCR came from a woman aged 60-70 years with primary liver carcinoma and hepatitis B virus infection.

CDR3 bases: TGTGCCAGCAATCAAGACAGGGGTGGTGAAAAACTGTTTTTT. This encodes CASNQDRGGEKLFF. The rearrangement uses TRBV6-1 and TRBJ1-4, with 8 bases lining up with TRBD1. Losses at the gene ends were 7 bases for V and 7 bases for J; bases not matched to a gene: 8. The CDR3 is 14 amino acids. Germline loops: CDR1 MNHNS, CDR2 SASEGT.